The 17 T cell receptor beta chains given below trace back to one sample, sequenced in a study of low-dose radiotherapy and immunotherapy resistance in tumors (dated by TCRdb to between 2022 and 2023). According to the study, the label for this sample's time point signals: after trial treatment. Explained via the paper, the treatment or condition label denotes: LDRT plus nivolumab, ipilimumab, low-dose cyclophosphamide and aspirin (RACIN trial). Sequencing was performed on an Illumina HiSeq 2500. First-strand cDNA was synthesized with Superscript III and a set of TRAV- and TRBV-specific primers, covering both TCRalpha and TCRbeta chains. TCRs were amplified with Phusion for around 18 PCR cycles using a constant-region primer together with the adapter attached to the V primers. TCRdb took the public reads, trimmed them with fastp at Q25, ran MiXCR for clone calling and kept in-frame beta chains. Each CDR3 protein gets just one entry, which takes the most common genes and DNA from the rows behind it. The sample table shows under 75,000 distinct CDR3 sequences, and about 23% are seen once. Of the sample, approximately 6.7% falls within the top ten clones.

Sequences were derived from PBMCs, sampled after low-dose radiotherapy plus immunotherapy. The receptor source for this set is a male donor with prostate cancer.

This clonotype was seen many times. This chain connects TRBV28 to TRBJ1-2; D gene ambiguous. CDR3 size: 14 residues. Trimming pared 5 bases from V and 2 bases from J, leaving 12 bases between. Germline lookup yields CDR1 MDHEN and CDR2 SYDVKM. The CDR3 region is CASSGPGQNYGYTF. The CDR3 DNA reads TGTGCCAGCAGTGGACCGGGCCAGAACTATGGCTACACCTTC.

This clonotype was observed many times. This chain joins TRBV7-8 and TRBJ2-5; D possibly corresponds to TRBD1 (6 bases). The CDR3 is 14 amino acids. V dropped 5 bases and J dropped 5 bases, with 15 bases sitting between them. Germline V CDR1 and CDR2: SGHVS, FQNEAQ. This CDR3 reads CASSPRPRGETQYF. CDR3 DNA: TGTGCCAGCAGCCCCCGCCCGAGGGGGGAGACCCAGTACTTC.

In its sample, this clonotype was seen many times. V and J are TRBV3-1 and TRBJ1-1; D is ambiguous. Trimming took off 7 bases at V and 6 bases at J, with 21 bases between the two ends. CDR3 length equals 15 residues. Germline CDR1 reads LGHDT; CDR2 reads YNNKEL (reference sequence). CDR3 region: CASNRRAAEPPEAFF. CDR3 coding DNA: TGTGCCAGCAATAGGAGGGCCGCTGAGCCCCCTGAAGCTTTCTTT.

The chain carries TRBV29-1 and TRBJ2-1; TRBD1 matches 10 bases. The DNA end is more similar to TRBJ2-7, so the J call may be wrong. The CDR3 covers 17 residues. The germline CDR1 and CDR2 sequences are SQVTM and ANQGSEA. The CDR3 DNA follows: TGCAGCGCCCCGGACAGGGGGGAAATGGGCTACACCTACGAGCAGTACTTC. Amino acid sequence: CSAPDRGEMGYTYEQYF.

This clonotype was counted many times. The CDR3 loop reads CASSLERGGGGVNTEAFF. DNA for the CDR3: TGTGCCAGCAGCTTAGAACGTGGGGGAGGGGGAGTAAACACTGAAGCTTTCTTT. V and J are TRBV13 and TRBJ1-1; tentative D call: TRBD1 (6 bases). The germline gives CDR1 PRHDT, CDR2 FYEKMQ (reference sequence). The length of the CDR3 is 18 residues. Trimming left V 1 base short and J 2 bases short, with 20 bases between.

This clonotype was found many times. The J gene is TRBJ1-1, the V gene TRBV7-2; D ambiguous. V dropped 3 bases and J dropped 1 base, with 9 bases sitting between them. CDR3 length: 14 residues. Germline lookup yields CDR1 SGHTA and CDR2 FQGNSA. The DNA of the CDR3 is TGTGCCAGCAGCTTGCAGGTACAGAACACTGAAGCTTTCTTT. Its translation is CASSLQVQNTEAFF. The full variable domain, with the rest looked up from reference TRBV7-2 and TRBJ1-1, is GAGVSQSPSNKVTEKGKDVELRCDPISGHTALYWYRQSLGQGLEFLIYFQGNSAPDKSGLPSDRFSAERTGGSVSTLTIQRTQQEDSAVYLCASSLQVQNTEAFFGQGTRLTVV.

This clonotype was found a few times. This chain joins TRBV28 and TRBJ1-2, with D tentatively TRBD1 (6 bases). Germline V gene sequence: CDR1 MDHEN, CDR2 SYDVKM. Trimming removed 7 bases at V and 3 bases at J, with 15 bases between. This CDR3 spans 14 amino acids. In DNA, the CDR3 is TGTGCCAGCATTAGGGCAGGGGCGGACTATGGCTACACCTTC. Amino acids: CASIRAGADYGYTF.

This clonotype was observed at least ten times. The CDR3 DNA reads TGCAGCGTGACCGAGCAGCCCGGGAATCAGCCCCAGCATTTT. Translated: CSVTEQPGNQPQHF. The V call is TRBV29-1, the J call TRBJ1-5, with unresolved D. The V gene's germline CDR1 is SQVTM and CDR2 ANQGSEA. V lost 6 bases and J lost 4, with 16 bases in between. There are 14 residues in the CDR3.

This clonotype appeared many times. The V and J genes are TRBV7-9 and TRBJ2-7; 9 nucleotides match TRBD2. V lost 4 bases and J lost 0; bases outside the gene matches: 4. The germline gives CDR1 SEHNR, CDR2 FQNEAQ (reference sequence). The CDR3 length is 15 residues. For the CDR3, the DNA is TGTGCCAGCAGCTCTCTAGCGGGAAACTCCTACGAGCAGTACTTC. As protein: CASSSLAGNSYEQYF. The complete variable domain, with remaining parts taken from reference TRBV7-9 and TRBJ2-7, reads DTGVSQNPRHKITKRGQNVTFRCDPISEHNRLYWYRQTLGQGPEFLTYFQNEAQLEKSRLLSDRFSAERPKGSFSTLEIQRTEQGDSAMYLCASSSLAGNSYEQYFGPGTRLTVT.

The chain has TRBV27 and TRBJ2-1; 10 bases match TRBD2. V gave up 5 bases and J gave up 0 bases; unmatched junction bases: 1. Germline V CDR1 and CDR2: MNHEY, SMNVEV (reference sequence). This CDR3 has 15 amino acids. The CDR3 DNA reads TGTGCCAGCAGTGCTAGCGGGAGCTCCTACAATGAGCAGTTCTTC. Translation: CASSASGSSYNEQFF.

This clonotype was seen repeatedly, ten times or more. The rearrangement uses TRBV29-1 and TRBJ1-3, with TRBD1 as a possible D gene (5 bases). The CDR3 extends over 16 amino acids. Trimming cost V 6 bases and J 0 bases, with 18 bases left between them. Germline V gene lookup returns CDR1 SQVTM and CDR2 ANQGSEA. CDR3 in amino acids: CSVAAPGPHSGNTIYF. The CDR3, as DNA: TGCAGCGTGGCAGCCCCGGGACCTCACTCTGGAAACACCATATATTTT.

Ten or more counts support this clonotype. This sequence joins TRBV29-1 and TRBJ2-1, with D possibly being TRBD2 (5 bases). Looked up from germline, CDR1 is SQVTM and CDR2 is ANQGSEA. The CDR3 is 13 residues long. V lost 4 bases to trimming and J lost 3 bases, with 10 bases between them. The CDR3 DNA is TGCAGCGTTGCTGGAGGATTCTACAATGAGCAGTTCTTC. Translated, it gives CSVAGGFYNEQFF.

In the case of this clonotype: One base separates it from a far larger clone, so it is likely a read error. The genes are TRBV6-6 and TRBJ2-5, with TRBD1 identical over 8 bases. Germline V gene sequence: CDR1 MNHNY, CDR2 SVGAGI (reference sequence). CDR3 size: 14 residues. In DNA, the CDR3 is TGTGACAGCAGGAGAGGACAGGGAGGAGAGACCCAGTACTTC. This encodes CDSRRGQGGETQYF.

This clonotype was seen at least ten times. The rearrangement uses TRBV28 and TRBJ1-1, with D possibly matching TRBD1 (5 bases). Germline V CDR1 and CDR2: MDHEN, SYDVKM. This CDR3 is 15 amino acids long. Deletions cut 5 bases from V and 3 bases from J, with 16 bases between. CDR3 nucleotides: TGTGCCAGCAGTCCGTGGGGGGTCGGGGACACTGAAGCTTTCTTT. Its translation is CASSPWGVGDTEAFF.

This clonotype was observed at least ten times. This chain uses TRBV29-1 with TRBJ2-1; D is perhaps TRBD2 (6 bases). The CDR3 contains 13 residues. CDR1 SQVTM and CDR2 ANQGSEA come from the germline V gene. Trimming stripped 6 bases from V and 8 bases from J, with 17 bases between. The CDR3 coding sequence is TGCAGCGTCTTCCCCGGGAGCAGGGATGAGCAGTTCTTC. This sequence encodes CSVFPGSRDEQFF.

This clonotype was counted many times. V usage is TRBV7-9 and J usage is TRBJ2-7; 9 nucleotides agree with TRBD1. J lost 5 bases, V lost 1 base, and 6 bases had no gene match. The CDR3 is 15 amino acids. Germline CDR1 and CDR2: SEHNR and FQNEAQ (reference sequence). The CDR3: CASSLGRQGVHEQYF. The DNA of the CDR3 is TGTGCCAGCAGCTTAGGGAGACAGGGGGTCCACGAGCAGTACTTC.

This clonotype qualifies as medium-sized. This chain links TRBV11-2 with TRBJ2-3; the D is unclear. This CDR3 spans 15 amino acids. From germline, CDR1 is SGHAT and CDR2 FQNNGV. V was cut by 5 bases and J by 6 bases, with 18 bases left in between. CDR3 region: CASSPEDRSWDTQYF. The CDR3 DNA reads TGTGCCAGCAGCCCAGAGGACCGAAGTTGGGATACGCAGTATTTT.